This T cell receptor beta chain was identified during a study of beta chain features in type 1 diabetes. Study overall: Investigators examined roughly 99,000,000 sorted cells across all samples.

This clone was detected many times. The sequenced template was cDNA made from the entire isolated RNA. Data came from immunoSEQ multiplex PCR; TCRdb stores just in-frame clones and leaves some out. In the table there are 250,000 to 350,000 clones, 14% of which are singletons. Sequenced material: central memory CD4+ T cells from blood. The TCR originated in a man aged 25-45 years in good health.

CDR3 protein: CASSLSGTEHEKLFF. CDR3 nucleotide sequence: TGTGCCAGCAGCTTATCCGGGACAGAACATGAAAAACTGTTTTTT. This rearrangement joins TRBV7-2 to TRBJ1-4; 7 positions agree with TRBD1. V was pared by 2 bases and J by 6 bases, with 6 bases of the junction left unmatched. Germline V gene data show CDR1 as SGHTA and CDR2 as FQGNSA. The CDR3 is made up of 15 amino acids. The variable domain in full, completed from reference TRBV7-2 and TRBJ1-4, reads GAGVSQSPSNKVTEKGKDVELRCDPISGHTALYWYRQSLGQGLEFLIYFQGNSAPDKSGLPSDRFSAERTGGSVSTLTIQRTQQEDSAVYLCASSLSGTEHEKLFFGSGTQLSVL.